This TCR beta chain was sequenced in a study of blood T cell repertoires in COVID-19. Only one count was recorded for this clone. Original methodology: Amplification of reference gene primers provided the estimated nucleated cell counts. Here immunoSEQ multiplex PCR was the method, and the copy in TCRdb shows in-frame clones only, minus some. The V and J calls and the clone size are those of that table, but D and trimming were determined from the DNA. The table shows 70,000 to 85,000 clones, with about 80% occurring only once. Between the trimmed V and J ends, which lost 0 bases and 0 bases, there was a span of 18 bases. Looked up from germline, CDR1 is LGHNA and CDR2 is YNFKEQ. There are 19 residues in the CDR3.

The sequence was collected from a human donor in a cohort sampled during active COVID-19. This chain links TRBV4-2 with TRBJ2-1, with D possibly matching TRBD2 (5 bases). The specimen sequenced was peripheral blood. The CDR3 loop reads CASSQDLREEASSYNEQFF. The CDR3 nucleotides are TGTGCCAGCAGCCAAGATCTTAGAGAGGAGGCCTCCTCCTACAATGAGCAGTTCTTC.